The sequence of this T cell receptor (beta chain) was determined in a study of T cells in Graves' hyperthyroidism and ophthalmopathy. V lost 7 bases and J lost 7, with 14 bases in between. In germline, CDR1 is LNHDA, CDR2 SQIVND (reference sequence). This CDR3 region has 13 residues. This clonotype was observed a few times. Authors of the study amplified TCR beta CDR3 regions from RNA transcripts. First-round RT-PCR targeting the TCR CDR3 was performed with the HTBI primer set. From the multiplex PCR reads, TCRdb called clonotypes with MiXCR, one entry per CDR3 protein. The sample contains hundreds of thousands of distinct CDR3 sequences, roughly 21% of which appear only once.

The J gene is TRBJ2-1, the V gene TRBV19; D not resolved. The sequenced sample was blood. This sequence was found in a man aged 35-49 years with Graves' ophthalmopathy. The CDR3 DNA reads TGTGCCAGTAAGGTCGACCTGGAGAATGAGCAGTTCTTC. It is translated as CASKVDLENEQFF.